This T cell receptor (beta chain) stems from a study of human T cells and chemical hapten exposure. Overall study findings and caveats: It was expanded TCRs that formed significantly more large CDR3 similarity clusters than controls did.

There are a few counts of this clonotype. Its specificity is not known. Stated time point: patch test 3, about 24 weeks after DPC sensitization. Stated treatment: therapeutic diphenylcyclopropenone sensitization with weekly scalp DPC. The CDR3 loop spans 15 amino acids. Per germline, CDR1 MNHEY and CDR2 SVGAGI. V was cut by 0 bases and J by 0 bases, with 6 bases left in between. Individual cDNA molecules each carried unique molecular identifiers attached by the library. TCRdb re-analysed the RACE reads in MiXCR, keeping a single row per CDR3 protein. The repertoire has over 70,000 distinct CDR3 sequences, 9.5% to 13% of them found once; the top ten carry approximately 1.1%.

Sequences were derived from whole blood, sampled in connection with sensitization to the hapten diphenylcyclopropenone (DPC). This sequence was found in a young woman with alopecia areata. Some clones in this sample may be carry-over from other donors' samples. This chain joins TRBV6-5 and TRBJ1-5; D unclear. The CDR3 loop reads CASSYSFYSNQPQHF. CDR3 sequence (DNA): TGTGCCAGCAGTTACTCTTTCTATAGCAATCAGCCCCAGCATTTT.